The clone carrying this TCR beta chain has only a few counts. No antigen is known for it. Deletions cut 7 bases from V and 4 bases from J, with 17 bases between. The CDR3 spans 15 residues. From germline, CDR1 is MNHNS and CDR2 SASEGT. When ophthalmopathy did not progress within 18 months, Graves' hyperthyroidism was considered stable. Newly diagnosed hyperthyroidism patients aged 18 to 65 years had disease lasting under 2 months. The data were obtained in a study of T cells in Graves' hyperthyroidism and ophthalmopathy. General study results and limits: Blood also held most thyroid clonotypes expanded beyond 0.001. Ophthalmopathy prediction by the model preceded onset by a median 6.5 months.

Amplified TCR beta CDR3 regions derived from RNA transcripts. The HTBI set primed first-round TCR CDR3 RT-PCR. TCRdb redid the calling of the multiplex PCR reads with MiXCR, one entry per CDR3 protein. The data hold some 510,000 distinct CDR3 sequences, with less than 25% observed a single time. The rearrangement links TRBV6-1 to TRBJ1-3; D remains ambiguous. This sequence was found in a man aged 18-30 years with Graves' hyperthyroidism. Sequences were obtained from blood. The DNA of the CDR3 is TGTGCCAGCACTAAGAACCTCGAGGGAGGAAACACCATATATTTT. Residues: CASTKNLEGGNTIYF.